This TCR beta chain was sequenced for a study of T-cell reconstitution after alpha-beta-depleted transplantation in children (dated by TCRdb to 2016 to 2018). With respect to the entire study: T-cell immune reconstitution after TCRalphabeta/CD19-depleted allogeneic hematopoietic cell transplantation in children was quantitatively tracked in the study by means of TCR repertoire profiling.

This clonotype was observed a handful of times. Its antigen is unknown. Base quality data are lacking; no much larger clone is found one base away. Receptors were amplified or captured by PCR. The sequencer listed for this sample is Illumina HiSeq 2500. Molecular barcoding was employed in the preparation of TCR libraries, with unique molecular identifiers being used to normalize TCRbeta repertoire quantification. The public reads were run again by TCRdb, first through fastp at Q25 and then through MiXCR, and only productive beta chains were kept. Every entry covers one CDR3 protein and lists the most common genes and DNA from its rows. This sample is represented by hundreds of thousands of distinct CDR3 sequences; 10% to 15% of them were singletons. The ten largest account for over 2% of the sample. Per the publication, the treatment or condition label means: allogeneic hematopoietic cell transplantation with graft depleted of TCRalphabeta T cells and CD19 B cells. TCRalphabeta/CD19-depleted allogeneic hematopoietic cell grafts were given to the transplant recipients, all of whom were children.

Overall study results and their limits: The apparently early recovery of alphabetaT-cell counts about two months after transplant reportedly depended on only several hundred rapidly expanded clones that came from non-depleted graft cells. Over subsequent months, a decline in hyperexpanded clone frequencies was noted, and after one year, T-cell counts and TCRbeta diversity were mostly ascribed to newly produced T cells. In some patients, high TCRbeta diversity at day 60 was attributed to recipient T cells and intrathymic progenitors that had survived conditioning.

CDR3 length: 11 amino acids, cysteine to phenylalanine. Just CDR3 DNA is preserved here, 33 bases in frame from base 1. CDR1 MNHEY and CDR2 SVGAGI are derived from the germline V gene. V is pared back by 6 bases and J by 10 bases, with 12 bases lying between the germline termini. The rearrangement combines TRBV6-5 with TRBJ1-1; the D segment could be TRBD1, given 5 matching bases. This receptor was obtained from a male patient aged 10 to 17 who had a stem cell transplant for acute myeloid leukemia, so the T cells may come from the graft donor. The input for sequencing was PBMCs, mostly from graft donor cells, taken 360 days after TCRalphabeta/CD19-depleted stem cell transplant. The DNA sequence is given as TGTGCCAGCAGCCGGGGGGTTGGAGCTTTCTTT. This sequence encodes CASSRGVGAFF.